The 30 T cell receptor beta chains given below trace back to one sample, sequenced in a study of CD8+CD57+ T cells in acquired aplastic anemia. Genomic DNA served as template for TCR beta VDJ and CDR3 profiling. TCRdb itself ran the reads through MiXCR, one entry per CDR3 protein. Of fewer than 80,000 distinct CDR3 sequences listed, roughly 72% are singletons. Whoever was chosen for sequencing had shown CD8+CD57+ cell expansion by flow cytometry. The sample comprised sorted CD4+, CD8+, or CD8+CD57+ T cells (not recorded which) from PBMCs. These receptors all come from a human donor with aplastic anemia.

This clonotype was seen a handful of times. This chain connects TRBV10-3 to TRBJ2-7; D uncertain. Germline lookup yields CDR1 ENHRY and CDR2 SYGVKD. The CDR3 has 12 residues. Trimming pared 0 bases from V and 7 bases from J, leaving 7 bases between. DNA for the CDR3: TGTGCCATCAGTGAGTCGGAATCAGAGCAGTACTTC. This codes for CAISESESEQYF.

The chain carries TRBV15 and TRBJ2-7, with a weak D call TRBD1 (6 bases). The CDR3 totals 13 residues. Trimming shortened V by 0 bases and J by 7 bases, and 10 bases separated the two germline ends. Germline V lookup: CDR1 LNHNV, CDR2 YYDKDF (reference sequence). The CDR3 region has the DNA TGTGCCACCAGCAGAGACAGGGGTTTGGAGCAGTACTTC. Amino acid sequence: CATSRDRGLEQYF.

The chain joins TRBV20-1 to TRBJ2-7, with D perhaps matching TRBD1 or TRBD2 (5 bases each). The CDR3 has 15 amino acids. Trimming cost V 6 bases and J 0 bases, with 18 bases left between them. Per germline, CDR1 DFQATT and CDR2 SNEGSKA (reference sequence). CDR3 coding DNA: TGCAGTGCCCTGGCCGGGACGGCGAGCTCCTACGAGCAGTACTTC. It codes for CSALAGTASSYEQYF.

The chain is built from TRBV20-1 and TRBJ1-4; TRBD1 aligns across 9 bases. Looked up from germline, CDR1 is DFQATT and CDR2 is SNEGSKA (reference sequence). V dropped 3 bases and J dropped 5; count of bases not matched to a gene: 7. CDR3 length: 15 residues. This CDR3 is CSASWDRVPNEKLFF. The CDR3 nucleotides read TGCAGTGCTAGTTGGGACAGGGTCCCCAATGAAAAACTGTTTTTT.

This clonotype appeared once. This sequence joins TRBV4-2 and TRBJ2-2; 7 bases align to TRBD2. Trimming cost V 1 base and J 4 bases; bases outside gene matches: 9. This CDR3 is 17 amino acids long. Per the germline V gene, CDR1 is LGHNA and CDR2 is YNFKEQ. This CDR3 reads CASSQVSGGGSTGELFF. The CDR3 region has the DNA TGTGCCAGCAGCCAAGTATCGGGGGGTGGGAGCACCGGGGAGCTGTTTTTT.

CDR3 sequence reads: CASRGLEQYF. The CDR3 DNA reads as TGTGCCAGCAGGGGTTTAGAGCAGTACTTC. The V gene is TRBV25-1, the J gene TRBJ2-7; D unresolved. With 6 bases removed from V and 7 bases from J, the gap between germline ends came to 7 bases. CDR3 length equals 10 residues. Germline V lookup: CDR1 MGHDK, CDR2 SYGVNS.

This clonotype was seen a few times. CDR3 sequence (DNA): TGTGCCACCAGTGATTGGGTTGACAGGTACTTCTCCTACGAGCAGTACTTC. Residues: CATSDWVDRYFSYEQYF. The chain links TRBV24-1 to TRBJ2-7; a possible D gene is TRBD1 (6 bases). Germline CDR1 reads KGHDR; CDR2 reads SFDVKD. V shed 2 bases and J shed 0 bases, with 16 bases lying between them. The CDR3 sequence is 17 residues long.

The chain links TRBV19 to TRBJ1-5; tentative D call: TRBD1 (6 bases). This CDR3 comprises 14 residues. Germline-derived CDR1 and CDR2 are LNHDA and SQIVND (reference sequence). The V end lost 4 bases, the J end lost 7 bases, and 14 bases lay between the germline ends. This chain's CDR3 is CASSTQGSGQPQHF. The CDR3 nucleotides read TGTGCCAGTAGTACTCAGGGGTCAGGGCAGCCCCAGCATTTT. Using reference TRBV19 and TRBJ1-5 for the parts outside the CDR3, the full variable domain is DGGITQSPKYLFRKEGQNVTLSCEQNLNHDAMYWYRQDPGQGLRLIYYSQIVNDFQKGDIAEGYSVSREKKESFPLTVTSAQKNPTAFYLCASSTQGSGQPQHFGDGTRLSIL.

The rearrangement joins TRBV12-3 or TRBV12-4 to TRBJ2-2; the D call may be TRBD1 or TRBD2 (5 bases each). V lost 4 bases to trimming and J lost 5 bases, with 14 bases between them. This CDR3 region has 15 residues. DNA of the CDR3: TGTGCCAGCAGTTCCGGGACGGGGAGAACCGGGGAGCTGTTTTTT. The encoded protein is CASSSGTGRTGELFF.

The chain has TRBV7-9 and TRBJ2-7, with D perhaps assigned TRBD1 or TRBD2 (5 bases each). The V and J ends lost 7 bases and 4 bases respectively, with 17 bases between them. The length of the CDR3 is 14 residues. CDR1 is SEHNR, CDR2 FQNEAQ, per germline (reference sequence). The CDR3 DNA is TGTGCCAGCAAGCGAGAGGGGCCAGGTTACGAGCAGTACTTC. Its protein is CASKREGPGYEQYF.

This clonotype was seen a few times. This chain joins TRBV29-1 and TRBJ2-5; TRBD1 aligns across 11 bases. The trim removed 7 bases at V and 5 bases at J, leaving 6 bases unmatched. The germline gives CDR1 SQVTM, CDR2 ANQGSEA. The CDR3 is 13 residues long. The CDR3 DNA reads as TGCAGCGGCAGGACAGGGGGCCAGGAGACCCAGTACTTC. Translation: CSGRTGGQETQYF.

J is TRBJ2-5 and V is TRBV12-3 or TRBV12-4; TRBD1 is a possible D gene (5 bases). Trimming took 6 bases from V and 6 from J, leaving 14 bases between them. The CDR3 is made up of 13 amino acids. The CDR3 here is CASSLDSAKTQYF. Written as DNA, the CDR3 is TGTGCCAGCAGCCTCGACAGTGCGAAGACCCAGTACTTC.

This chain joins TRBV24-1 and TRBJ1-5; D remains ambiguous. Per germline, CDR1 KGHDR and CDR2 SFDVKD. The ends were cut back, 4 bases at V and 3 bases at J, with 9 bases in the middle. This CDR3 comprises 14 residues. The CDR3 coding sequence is TGTGCCACCAGTGACCACCAGAACAATCAGCCCCAGCATTTT. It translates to CATSDHQNNQPQHF.

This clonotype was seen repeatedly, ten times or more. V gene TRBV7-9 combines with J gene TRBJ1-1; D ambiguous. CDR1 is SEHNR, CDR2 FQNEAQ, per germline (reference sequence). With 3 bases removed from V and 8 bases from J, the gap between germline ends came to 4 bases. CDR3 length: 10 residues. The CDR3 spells CASSLSEAFF. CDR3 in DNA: TGTGCCAGCAGCTTGTCCGAAGCTTTCTTT.

CDR3: CASSYTGQLALHF. CDR3 nucleotides: TGTGCCAGCAGCTACACAGGCCAGTTAGCCCTCCACTTT. The chain carries TRBV7-2 and TRBJ1-6; a weak D match, TRBD1 (5 bases). Germline V CDR1 and CDR2: SGHTA, FQGNSA. The V and J ends lost 4 bases and 14 bases respectively, with 15 bases between them. The CDR3 spans 13 residues.

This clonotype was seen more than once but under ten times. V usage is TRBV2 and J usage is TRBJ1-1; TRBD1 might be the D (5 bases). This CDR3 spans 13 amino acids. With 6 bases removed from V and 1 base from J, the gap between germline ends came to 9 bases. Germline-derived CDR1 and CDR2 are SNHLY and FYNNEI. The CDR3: CASSYGTNTEAFF. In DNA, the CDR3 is TGTGCCAGCAGCTACGGGACGAACACTGAAGCTTTCTTT.

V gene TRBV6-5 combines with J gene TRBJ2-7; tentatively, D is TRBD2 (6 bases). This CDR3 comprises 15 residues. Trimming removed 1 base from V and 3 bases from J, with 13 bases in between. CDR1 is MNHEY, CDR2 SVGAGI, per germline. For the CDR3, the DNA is TGTGCCAGCAGTTACTTGGGACTGGGAGACTACGAGCAGTACTTC. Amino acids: CASSYLGLGDYEQYF.

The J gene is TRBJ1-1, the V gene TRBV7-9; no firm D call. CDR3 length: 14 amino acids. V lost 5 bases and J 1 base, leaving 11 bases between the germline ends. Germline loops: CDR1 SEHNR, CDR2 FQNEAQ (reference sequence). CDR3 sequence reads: CASSLTPGNTEAFF. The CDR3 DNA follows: TGTGCCAGCAGCCTTACGCCTGGGAACACTGAAGCTTTCTTT. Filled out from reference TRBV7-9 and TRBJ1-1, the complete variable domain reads DTGVSQNPRHKITKRGQNVTFRCDPISEHNRLYWYRQTLGQGPEFLTYFQNEAQLEKSRLLSDRFSAERPKGSFSTLEIQRTEQGDSAMYLCASSLTPGNTEAFFGQGTRLTVV.

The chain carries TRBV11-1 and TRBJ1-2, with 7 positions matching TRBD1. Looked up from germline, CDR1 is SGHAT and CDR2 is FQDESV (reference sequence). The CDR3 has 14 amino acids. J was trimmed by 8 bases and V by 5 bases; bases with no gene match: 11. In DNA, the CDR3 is TGTGCCAGCAGCCTGAGACAGGGTTATCAGGGCTACACCTTC. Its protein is CASSLRQGYQGYTF.

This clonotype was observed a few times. CDR3 sequence: CASSEVGAYSNQPQHF. The CDR3 DNA reads TGTGCCAGCAGTGAGGTGGGAGCGTATAGCAATCAGCCCCAGCATTTT. This rearrangement joins TRBV2 to TRBJ1-5; D is ambiguous. CDR1 and CDR2 from the germline V gene are SNHLY and FYNNEI. V was shortened by 3 bases and J by 0 bases, with 12 bases between the two germline ends. The length of the CDR3 is 16 residues.

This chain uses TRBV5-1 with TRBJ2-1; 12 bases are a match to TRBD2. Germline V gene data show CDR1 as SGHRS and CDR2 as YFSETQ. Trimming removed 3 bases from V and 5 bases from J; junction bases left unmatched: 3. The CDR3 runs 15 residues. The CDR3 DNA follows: TGCGCCAGCAGCTCACTAGCGGGGGGTAACAATGAGCAGTTCTTC. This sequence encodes CASSSLAGGNNEQFF. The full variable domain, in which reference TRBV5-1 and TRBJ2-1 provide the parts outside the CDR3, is KAGVTQTPRYLIKTRGQQVTLSCSPISGHRSVSWYQQTPGQGLQFLFEYFSETQRNKGNFPGRFSGRQFSNSRSEMNVSTLELGDSALYLCASSSLAGGNNEQFFGPGTRLTVL.

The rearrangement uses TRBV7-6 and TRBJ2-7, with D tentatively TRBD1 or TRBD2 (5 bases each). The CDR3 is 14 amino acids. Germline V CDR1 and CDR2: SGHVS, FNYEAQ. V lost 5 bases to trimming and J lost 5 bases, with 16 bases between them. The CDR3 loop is CASSPLARVNEQYF. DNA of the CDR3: TGTGCCAGCAGCCCGCTAGCCAGGGTCAACGAGCAGTACTTC. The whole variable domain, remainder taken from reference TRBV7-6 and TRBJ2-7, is GAGVSQSPRYKVTKRGQDVALRCDPISGHVSLYWYRQALGQGPEFLTYFNYEAQQDKSGLPNDRFSAERPEGSISTLTIQRTEQRDSAMYRCASSPLARVNEQYFGPGTRLTVT.

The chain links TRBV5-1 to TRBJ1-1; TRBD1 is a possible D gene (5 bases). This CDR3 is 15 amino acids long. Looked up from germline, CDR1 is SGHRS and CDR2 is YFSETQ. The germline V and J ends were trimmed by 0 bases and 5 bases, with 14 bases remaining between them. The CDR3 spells CASSLGGTGITEAFF. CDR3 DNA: TGCGCCAGCAGCTTGGGAGGGACCGGGATAACTGAAGCTTTCTTT.

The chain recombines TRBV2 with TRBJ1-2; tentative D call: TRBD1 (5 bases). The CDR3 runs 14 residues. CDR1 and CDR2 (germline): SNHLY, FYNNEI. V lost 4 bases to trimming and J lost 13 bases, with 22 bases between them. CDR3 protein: CASSAAGAPGSGTF. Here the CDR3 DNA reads TGTGCCAGCAGTGCCGCCGGGGCCCCGGGGTCAGGCACCTTC.

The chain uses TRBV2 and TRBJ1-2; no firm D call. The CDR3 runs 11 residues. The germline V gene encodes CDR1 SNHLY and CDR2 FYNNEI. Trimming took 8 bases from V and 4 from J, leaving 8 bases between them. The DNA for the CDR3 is TGTGCCAGCGGGGTTTTCTATGGCTACACCTTC. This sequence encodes CASGVFYGYTF.

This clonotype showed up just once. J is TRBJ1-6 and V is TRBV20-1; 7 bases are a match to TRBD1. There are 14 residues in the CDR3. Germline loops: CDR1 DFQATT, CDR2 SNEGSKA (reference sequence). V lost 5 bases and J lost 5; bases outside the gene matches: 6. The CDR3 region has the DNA TGCAGTGCTGTGAACAGGGGAAATAATTCACCCCTCCACTTT. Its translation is CSAVNRGNNSPLHF.

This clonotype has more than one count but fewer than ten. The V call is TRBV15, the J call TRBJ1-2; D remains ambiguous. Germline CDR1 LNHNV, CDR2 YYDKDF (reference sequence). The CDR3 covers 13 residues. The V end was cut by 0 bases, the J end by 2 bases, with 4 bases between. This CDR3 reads CATSRDPNYGYTF. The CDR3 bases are TGTGCCACCAGCAGAGATCCCAACTATGGCTACACCTTC.

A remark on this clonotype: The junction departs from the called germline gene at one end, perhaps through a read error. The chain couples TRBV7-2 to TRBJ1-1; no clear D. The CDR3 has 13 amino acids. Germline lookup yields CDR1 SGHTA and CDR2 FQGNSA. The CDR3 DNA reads TGTGCCAGCAGCCGTTTTTCTAGGGCTGAAGCCTTCTTT. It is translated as CASSRFSRAEAFF.

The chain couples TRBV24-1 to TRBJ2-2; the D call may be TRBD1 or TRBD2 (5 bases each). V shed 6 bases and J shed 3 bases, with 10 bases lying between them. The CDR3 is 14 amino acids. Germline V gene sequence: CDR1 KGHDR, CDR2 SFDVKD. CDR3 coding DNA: TGTGCCACCAGTCCTAGCAGGGACACCGGGGAGCTGTTTTTT. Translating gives CATSPSRDTGELFF.

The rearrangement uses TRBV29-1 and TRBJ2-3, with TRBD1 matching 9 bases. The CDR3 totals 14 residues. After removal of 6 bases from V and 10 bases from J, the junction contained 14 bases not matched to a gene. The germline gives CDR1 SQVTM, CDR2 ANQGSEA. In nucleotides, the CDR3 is TGCAGCGTCCTCGGGACAGGGATCCCTTTGGCGCAGTATTTT. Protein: CSVLGTGIPLAQYF.